Included here is one T cell receptor (beta chain) sequence, with context. Its specificity is unknown. Cultured cells yielded isolated CD4+ T cells after less than 11 days. IL-2 medium supplanted half the medium on days 3 and 7. Generated by immunoSEQ multiplex PCR, the TCRdb table keeps only in-frame clones and is missing some. The table shows approximately 37,000 clones, with about 70% occurring only once. The V gene end was trimmed by 0 bases and the J gene end by 7 bases; junction bases not matched to a gene: 5. This CDR3 is built from 14 residues. Germline CDR1 reads SGHRS; CDR2 reads YFSETQ. The record originates from a study of vaccination effects on CD4 cells after COVID-19. Study-level background: PBMC cultures contained over 1.5 million cells per well, approximately 9.2 IU/ml IL-2 and 10 ug/ml peptides.

Study-level findings and limits: Late post-vaccination samples showed marked contraction of infection- and vaccine-induced clones.

The source of this sequence is a human donor who received a COVID-19 vaccine. This sample comprised CD4+ T cells from PBMCs cultured without peptide, obtained before COVID-19 vaccination. V and J are TRBV5-1 and TRBJ2-3, with TRBD1 matching over 7 bases. The CDR3 coding sequence is TGCGCCAGCAGCTTGGCCTCACAGGGGAATACGCAGTATTTT. It codes for CASSLASQGNTQYF.